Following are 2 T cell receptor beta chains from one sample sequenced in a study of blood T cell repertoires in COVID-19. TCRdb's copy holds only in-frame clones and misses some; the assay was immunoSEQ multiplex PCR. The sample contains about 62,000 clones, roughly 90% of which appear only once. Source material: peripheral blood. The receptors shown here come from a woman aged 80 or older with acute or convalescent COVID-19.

CDR3 in DNA: TGCGCCAGCAGCTTGAGTCAGGGGGCAGATACGCAGTATTTT. Its translation is CASSLSQGADTQYF. The rearrangement joins TRBV5-1 to TRBJ2-3; TRBD1 matches at 7 bases. The CDR3 has 14 residues. Germline lookup yields CDR1 SGHRS and CDR2 YFSETQ. After removal of 1 base from V and 4 bases from J, the junction contained 3 bases not matched to a gene.

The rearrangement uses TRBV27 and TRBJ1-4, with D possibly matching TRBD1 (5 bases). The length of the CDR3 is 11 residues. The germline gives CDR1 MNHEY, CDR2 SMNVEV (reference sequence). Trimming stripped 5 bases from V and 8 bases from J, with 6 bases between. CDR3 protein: CASSRGEKLFF. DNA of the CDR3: TGTGCCAGCAGTAGGGGAGAAAAACTGTTTTTT. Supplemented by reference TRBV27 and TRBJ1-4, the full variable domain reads EAQVTQNPRYLITVTGKKLTVTCSQNMNHEYMSWYRQDPGLGLRQIYYSMNVEVTDKGDVPEGYKVSRKEKRNFPLILESPSPNQTSLYFCASSRGEKLFFGSGTQLSVL.